The following is a TCR beta chain sequence with its context. This record belongs to a study of cytomegalovirus exposure and HLA in healthy donors. 13 Jbeta primers and 60 Vbeta primers were used for the PCR. Repertoires were generated with immunoSEQ multiplex PCR, while TCRdb's copy carries only in-frame clones and drops some. The profile shows 100,000 or so clones, nearly 15% of them singletons. The CDR3 is 13 amino acids. V was pared by 6 bases and J by 9 bases, with 9 bases of the junction left unmatched. The germline gives CDR1 SGHNT, CDR2 YYREEE (reference sequence). The sequencing input was PBMCs. J is TRBJ2-1 and V is TRBV5-4; 7 bases are a match to TRBD2. The clonotype was recovered from a female donor in good health and CMV-seronegative. CDR3 nucleotides: TGTGCCAGCAACGGACTGGCTAGCGGTGAGCAGTTCTTC. Translated, it gives CASNGLASGEQFF.